This TCR beta chain was identified during a study of T cell responses to AZD1222 COVID-19 vaccine. General study results and limits: Unmutated regions of variants are reportedly targeted by nearly half of spike-specific TCRs. Seropositive AZD1222 recipients at baseline numbered only six or seven. It should be noted that donors were predominantly white British and more often female, and clonal diversity was possibly underestimated.

The repertoire was sequenced with immunoSEQ multiplex PCR; TCRdb's copy has only in-frame clones and lacks some. The sample records 80,000 or so clones, over 75% being singletons. The CDR3 is 13 residues long. Germline loops: CDR1 MDHEN, CDR2 SYDVKM. Trimming left V 5 bases short and J 1 base short, with 7 bases between. On this clone itself: The antigen is unknown.

The specimen was peripheral blood, collected on day 0 of MenACWY control vaccination. The receptor was isolated from an adult in good health. The chain employs TRBV28 and TRBJ2-3; D gene ambiguous. For the CDR3, the DNA is TGTGCCAGCAGTCCGTCCCGCACAGATACGCAGTATTTT. The encoded protein is CASSPSRTDTQYF.